The 19 T cell receptor beta chains below come from one sample, sequenced in a study of blood T cell repertoires in COVID-19. Method: immunoSEQ multiplex PCR; TCRdb's copy keeps in-frame clones and lacks some. The sample has just under 55,000 clones; more than 85% are singletons. The sample comprised peripheral blood. The receptor source for this set is a man in his forties or fifties with acute or convalescent COVID-19.

This CDR3 reads CASSPGSETQYF. The CDR3 DNA reads TGTGCCAGCAGTCCAGGGTCAGAGACCCAGTACTTC. The V gene is TRBV12-3 or TRBV12-4, the J gene TRBJ2-5, with D perhaps matching TRBD1 (5 bases). The V and J ends lost 5 bases and 4 bases respectively, with 8 bases between them. This CDR3 contains 12 residues.

V is TRBV15 and J is TRBJ2-5, with D possibly TRBD2 on 5 matching bases. CDR1 and CDR2 from the germline V gene are LNHNV and YYDKDF (reference sequence). The CDR3 sequence is 20 residues long. Deletions cut 0 bases from V and 2 bases from J, with 25 bases between. The CDR3 bases are TGTGCCACCAGCAGAGACGAAAGGACTGCCAGGTCACCCTATCAAGAGACCCAGTACTTC. Translated: CATSRDERTARSPYQETQYF.

This clone was counted once. The chain employs TRBV10-1 and TRBJ2-2, with no clear D. Trimming shortened V by 0 bases and J by 1 base, and 9 bases separated the two germline ends. This CDR3 is built from 16 residues. Germline V gene lookup returns CDR1 WNHNN and CDR2 SYGVQD (reference sequence). This CDR3 is CASSESRLVNTGELFF. The CDR3 region has the DNA TGCGCCAGCAGTGAGTCGAGATTAGTGAACACCGGGGAGCTGTTTTTT.

The chain recombines TRBV5-4 with TRBJ1-1; 12 nucleotides agree with TRBD1. The ends lost 4 bases at V and 5 bases at J; junction bases unmatched: 9. Germline CDR1 reads SGHNT; CDR2 reads YYREEE (reference sequence). The CDR3 spans 16 residues. The CDR3 nucleotides read TGTGCCAGCAGCCGGGACAGGGGGCTGATAGGTACTGAAGCTTTCTTT. Protein: CASSRDRGLIGTEAFF.

The chain couples TRBV5-1 to TRBJ1-1, with a tentative D call TRBD1 (5 bases). Germline V lookup: CDR1 SGHRS, CDR2 YFSETQ. The CDR3 runs to 15 residues. The ends were cut back, 2 bases at V and 5 bases at J, with 16 bases in the middle. The chain's CDR3 is CASSLVGGVGTEAFF. The CDR3 DNA follows: TGCGCCAGCAGCTTAGTGGGAGGGGTAGGGACTGAAGCTTTCTTT.

This chain joins TRBV6-6 and TRBJ2-2; D perhaps matches TRBD1 (6 bases). V was clipped by 7 bases and J by 5 bases, with 8 bases between them. The germline CDR1 and CDR2 sequences are MNHNY and SVGAGI (reference sequence). This CDR3 has 12 amino acids. The CDR3 protein is CASKRGTGELFF. CDR3 DNA: TGTGCCAGCAAAAGGGGGACCGGGGAGCTGTTTTTT.

This chain connects TRBV27 to TRBJ2-3; 7 bases fit TRBD2. Trimming cost V 7 bases and J 7 bases; bases outside gene matches: 17. From germline, CDR1 is MNHEY and CDR2 SMNVEV (reference sequence). The CDR3 consists of 16 residues. CDR3 sequence (DNA): TGTGCCAGCACGAGGCGCGGGGGAGGGCCCTCAAATACGCAGTATTTT. Protein sequence: CASTRRGGGPSNTQYF.

V is TRBV19 and J is TRBJ1-5; 10 bases match TRBD1. This CDR3 has 15 residues. Looked up from germline, CDR1 is LNHDA and CDR2 is SQIVND (reference sequence). V shed 0 bases and J 4 bases; nucleotides not matched to a gene: 0. CDR3 in DNA: TGTGCCAGTAGTATAGAGGACAGGGGGAATCAGCCCCAGCATTTT. The encoded protein is CASSIEDRGNQPQHF.

V and J are TRBV6-4 and TRBJ2-2; 9 bases are a match to TRBD1. With 3 bases clipped from V and 7 bases from J, the junction kept 0 bases outside the gene matches. The CDR3 runs 13 residues. Germline V lookup: CDR1 MRHNA, CDR2 SNTAGT. The CDR3 nucleotides read TGTGCCAGCAGTGAGACAGGGGGCGGGGAGCTGTTTTTT. This translates into CASSETGGGELFF.

The CDR3: CASNWGNSYNEQFF. As DNA, the CDR3 is TGTGCCAGCAATTGGGGCAACTCCTACAATGAGCAGTTCTTC. The chain links TRBV9 to TRBJ2-1; possible D gene TRBD1, 5 bases. The germline CDR1 and CDR2 sequences are SGDLS and YYNGEE. This CDR3 region has 14 residues. Trimming left V 6 bases short and J 0 bases short, with 10 bases between.

The chain carries TRBV27 and TRBJ1-5; TRBD1 might be the D (6 bases). Trimming stripped 5 bases from V and 5 bases from J, with 19 bases between. The CDR3 is 16 residues long. The germline V gene encodes CDR1 MNHEY and CDR2 SMNVEV (reference sequence). The CDR3 here is CASSPSPQGKYQPQHF. CDR3 in DNA: TGTGCCAGCAGTCCCTCGCCACAGGGTAAATATCAGCCCCAGCATTTT.

This clone was observed once. CDR3 protein: CASSPRQVSYEQYF. Written as DNA, the CDR3 is TGTGCCAGCAGCCCCCGACAGGTCTCCTACGAGCAGTACTTC. This sequence joins TRBV9 and TRBJ2-7; a weak D match, TRBD1 (6 bases). This CDR3 region has 14 residues. V was clipped by 4 bases and J by 0 bases, with 11 bases between them. Germline V gene sequence: CDR1 SGDLS, CDR2 YYNGEE.

V usage is TRBV7-2 and J usage is TRBJ2-3, with TRBD2 matching over 7 bases. The germline V gene encodes CDR1 SGHTA and CDR2 FQGNSA. This CDR3 has 17 amino acids. Trimming removed 0 bases from V and 3 bases from J; junction bases left unmatched: 9. The CDR3 region is CASSLAVTGGITDTQYF. DNA of the CDR3: TGTGCCAGCAGCTTAGCGGTAACGGGAGGCATTACAGATACGCAGTATTTT. Full variable domain (missing parts from reference TRBV7-2 and TRBJ2-3): GAGVSQSPSNKVTEKGKDVELRCDPISGHTALYWYRQSLGQGLEFLIYFQGNSAPDKSGLPSDRFSAERTGGSVSTLTIQRTQQEDSAVYLCASSLAVTGGITDTQYFGPGTRLTVL.

The chain is built from TRBV4-1 and TRBJ2-1, with 9 bases lining up with TRBD2. V trimming: 5 bases; J trimming: 3 bases; junction bases outside the gene matches: 5. The CDR3 is made up of 15 amino acids. Germline V gene data show CDR1 as MGHRA and CDR2 as YSYEKL. The CDR3 protein is CASSDIAGDYNEQFF. The DNA for the CDR3 is TGCGCCAGCAGCGATATAGCGGGAGACTACAATGAGCAGTTCTTC.

The chain recombines TRBV6-2 or TRBV6-3 with TRBJ2-1, with TRBD1 identical over 10 bases. This CDR3 is built from 16 residues. Trimming took 2 bases from V and 8 from J; bases not matched to a gene: 9. Germline loops: CDR1 MNHEY, CDR2 SVGEGT. CDR3 sequence: CASSYPPGQGWDEQFF. In nucleotides, the CDR3 is TGTGCCAGCAGTTACCCGCCGGGACAGGGGTGGGATGAGCAGTTCTTC.

This chain links TRBV5-1 with TRBJ2-1; TRBD2 agrees at 9 bases. The length of the CDR3 is 16 residues. The ends lost 0 bases at V and 8 bases at J; junction bases unmatched: 9. The germline V gene encodes CDR1 SGHRS and CDR2 YFSETQ. The CDR3 nucleotides read TGCGCCAGCAGCTTGGCCGGGGCGGGAGGGCCGTATGAGCAGTTCTTC. Protein: CASSLAGAGGPYEQFF.

Only a few counts were recorded for this clone. V is TRBV18 and J is TRBJ1-5; TRBD1 matches 7 bases. CDR1 is KGHSH, CDR2 LQKENI, per germline. Unmatched junction bases numbered 7, after V lost 4 bases and J lost 4 bases. There are 15 residues in the CDR3. CDR3 coding DNA: TGTGCCAGCTCACTACAAACGACAGGGAATCAGCCCCAGCATTTT. As protein: CASSLQTTGNQPQHF.

This CDR3 is CASSISGTSSREQYF. CDR3 nucleotide sequence: TGTGCCAGTAGTATTTCAGGGACTAGCTCCCGCGAGCAGTACTTC. The chain carries TRBV19 and TRBJ2-7; 9 bases are shared with TRBD2. CDR3 length equals 15 residues. The trim removed 3 bases at V and 6 bases at J, leaving 9 bases unmatched. In germline, CDR1 is LNHDA, CDR2 SQIVND (reference sequence).

The V call is TRBV30, the J call TRBJ1-5, with 10 bases matching TRBD1. The CDR3 totals 15 residues. V shed 3 bases, J shed 5 bases, and the junction held 7 bases outside the gene matches. Germline assignment: CDR1 GTSNPN and CDR2 SVGIG (reference sequence). CDR3: CAWSGGGQGHQPQHF. DNA for the CDR3: TGTGCCTGGAGCGGGGGGGGACAGGGGCATCAGCCCCAGCATTTT.